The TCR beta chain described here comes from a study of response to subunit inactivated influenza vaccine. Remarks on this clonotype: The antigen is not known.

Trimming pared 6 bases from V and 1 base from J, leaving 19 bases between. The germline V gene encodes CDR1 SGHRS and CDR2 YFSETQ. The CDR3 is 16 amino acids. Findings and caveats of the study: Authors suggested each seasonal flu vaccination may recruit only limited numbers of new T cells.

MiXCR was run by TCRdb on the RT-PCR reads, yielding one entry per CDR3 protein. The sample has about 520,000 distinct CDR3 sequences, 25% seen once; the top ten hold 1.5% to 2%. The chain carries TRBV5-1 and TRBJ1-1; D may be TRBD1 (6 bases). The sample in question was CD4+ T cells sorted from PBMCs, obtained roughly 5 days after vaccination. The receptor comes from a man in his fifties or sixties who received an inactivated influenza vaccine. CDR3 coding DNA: TGCGCCAGCAATATCGACGGGGGCGTACGGAACACTGAAGCTTTCTTT. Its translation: CASNIDGGVRNTEAFF. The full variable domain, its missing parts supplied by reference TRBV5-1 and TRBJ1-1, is KAGVTQTPRYLIKTRGQQVTLSCSPISGHRSVSWYQQTPGQGLQFLFEYFSETQRNKGNFPGRFSGRQFSNSRSEMNVSTLELGDSALYLCASNIDGGVRNTEAFFGQGTRLTVV.